The 10 T cell receptor beta chains listed next were all sequenced from one sample in a study of blood T cells in healthy people across ages (dated by TCRdb to the mid-2010s). Library method: 5' RACE. The sample was run on an Illumina HiSeq 2500. A second PCR of about 6 to 12 cycles was run with a J-beta primer mix and a sample-barcoded 5' primer. TCRdb trimmed public reads at Q25 via fastp, called clones via MiXCR and kept in-frame beta chains. Rows merge per CDR3 protein into single entries with the most common DNA and genes. This sample is represented by 700,000 to 900,000 distinct CDR3 sequences; 20% to 30% of them were singletons. The ten most abundant clones make up 3% of the sample. The same sample was also studied in work on T cells of mothers and their children.

Sequencing was done on a sample of blood. The receptors derive from a boy aged 5-17 years in good health.

This clonotype has just a few counts. The rearrangement uses TRBV5-1 and TRBJ2-5, with D unclear. The CDR3 covers 15 residues. V dropped 5 bases and J dropped 1 base, with 15 bases sitting between them. Germline V CDR1 and CDR2: SGHRS, YFSETQ. This chain's CDR3 is CASSRRAMSQETQYF. In DNA form, the CDR3 reads TGCGCCAGCAGTAGAAGGGCAATGAGCCAAGAGACCCAGTACTTC.

The chain joins TRBV2 to TRBJ2-5; TRBD2 matches 14 bases. The CDR3 covers 16 residues. The J segment lost 2 bases and the V segment lost 6 bases, leaving 5 bases of the junction unmatched. The germline CDR1 and CDR2 sequences are SNHLY and FYNNEI. The chain's CDR3 is CASSSRLAGGQETQYF. The CDR3 DNA reads as TGTGCCAGCAGCTCCCGACTAGCGGGGGGGCAAGAGACCCAGTACTTC.

This clonotype was observed many times. The junction differs from germline at one of its ends, possibly a read error. V gene TRBV12-3 or TRBV12-4 combines with J gene TRBJ2-5, with TRBD2 identical over 12 bases. The CDR3 spans 14 residues. The CDR3, as DNA: TGCGCCAGCAGCGGACTAGCGGGGCAAGAGACCCAGTACTTC. It specifies CASSGLAGQETQYF.

This chain links TRBV2 with TRBJ1-6, with 7 nucleotides matching TRBD1. V lost 6 bases and J lost 7; bases outside the gene matches: 6. This CDR3 spans 14 amino acids. Looked up from germline, CDR1 is SNHLY and CDR2 is FYNNEI. The CDR3 here is CASRQDRRNSPLHF. For the CDR3, the DNA is TGTGCCAGCAGGCAGGACAGGAGGAATTCACCCCTCCACTTT. The complete variable domain, with remaining parts taken from reference TRBV2 and TRBJ1-6, reads EPEVTQTPSHQVTQMGQEVILRCVPISNHLYFYWYRQILGQKVEFLVSFYNNEISEKSEIFDDQFSVERPDGSNFTLKIRSTKLEDSAMYFCASRQDRRNSPLHFGNGTRLTVT.

As concerns this clonotype: Here the CDR3 omits its conserved ending phenylalanine or tryptophan, so a read error is the likely source. The chain carries TRBV20-1 and TRBJ2-1, with 11 bases matching TRBD1. The germline V gene encodes CDR1 DFQATT and CDR2 SNEGSKA (reference sequence). This CDR3 comprises 14 residues. V shed 3 bases and J 8 bases; nucleotides not matched to a gene: 6. The CDR3 loop reads CSARGDRGADEQFS. The DNA for the CDR3 is TGCAGTGCTAGGGGGGACAGGGGGGCGGATGAGCAGTTCTCC.

The V gene is TRBV20-1, the J gene TRBJ1-2; 9 bases line up with TRBD1. CDR3 length equals 14 residues. V shed 5 bases, J shed 2 bases, and the junction held 6 bases outside the gene matches. Germline CDR1 reads DFQATT; CDR2 reads SNEGSKA (reference sequence). Written as DNA, the CDR3 is TGCAGTGCTCATCCCGGGACAGGGAACTATGGCTACACCTTC. Translating it yields CSAHPGTGNYGYTF.

This clonotype has ten or more counts. The chain uses TRBV10-1 and TRBJ2-1, with 8 positions matching TRBD1. This CDR3 region has 13 residues. Germline V gene sequence: CDR1 WNHNN, CDR2 SYGVQD (reference sequence). The V segment lost 5 bases and the J segment 7 bases; nucleotides outside the gene matches: 4. The CDR3 nucleotides read TGCGCCAGCAGTCGTCAGGGGGCAAATGAGCAGTTCTTC. It codes for CASSRQGANEQFF.

This clonotype has a handful of counts. The chain recombines TRBV11-2 with TRBJ2-5, with D tentatively TRBD2 (5 bases). CDR1 and CDR2 from the germline V gene are SGHAT and FQNNGV. The CDR3 spans 13 residues. V lost 1 base to trimming and J lost 9 bases, with 12 bases between them. The CDR3: CASSLGSSGSQYF. The CDR3, as DNA: TGTGCCAGCAGCTTAGGTTCCTCGGGGTCCCAGTACTTC.

Ten or more counts support this clonotype. This rearrangement joins TRBV13 to TRBJ2-7; 10 bases are shared with TRBD1. The junction had 1 base not matched to a gene; V was cut back by 0 bases and J by 2 bases. The germline CDR1 and CDR2 sequences are PRHDT and FYEKMQ (reference sequence). The CDR3 runs to 15 residues. CDR3 DNA: TGTGCCAGCAGCTTAGGAGGGACAGGGGCCTACGAGCAGTACTTC. Translated, it gives CASSLGGTGAYEQYF. The variable domain in full, completed from reference TRBV13 and TRBJ2-7, reads AAGVIQSPRHLIKEKRETATLKCYPIPRHDTVYWYQQGPGQDPQFLISFYEKMQSDKGSIPDRFSAQQFSDYHSELNMSSLELGDSALYFCASSLGGTGAYEQYFGPGTRLTVT.

This clonotype was counted a few times. The CDR3 loop reads CSAGGGDGYTF. The CDR3, as DNA: TGCAGCGCAGGAGGGGGCGATGGCTACACCTTC. The chain is built from TRBV29-1 and TRBJ1-2; 7 bases line up with TRBD1. Germline lookup yields CDR1 SQVTM and CDR2 ANQGSEA. This CDR3 comprises 11 residues. Trimming took 7 bases from V and 6 from J; bases not matched to a gene: 5.